Each of the 7 T cell receptor beta chains below was sequenced from the same sample in a study of CD8+ T cells in alopecia areata. Sequencing templates came from extracted RNA that was reverse transcribed into cDNA. Only in-frame clones appear in the TCRdb table, and some are missing; sequencing was by immunoSEQ multiplex PCR. This repertoire shows tens of thousands of clones, 96% found once; its top ten account for roughly 24%. The sample in question was CD8+ T cells sorted from blood, obtained at week 0. The receptors derive from a human donor with alopecia areata.

The chain combines TRBV6-6 with TRBJ1-4, with D unresolved. The CDR3 runs 14 residues. V was cut by 2 bases and J by 11 bases, with 15 bases left in between. Per germline, CDR1 MNHNY and CDR2 SVGAGI (reference sequence). The CDR3 sequence is CASSYESFAGKLFF. The CDR3 nucleotides read TGTGCCAGCAGTTACGAAAGTTTTGCGGGGAAACTGTTTTTT.

This rearrangement joins TRBV27 to TRBJ2-5, with D possibly TRBD1 on 6 matching bases. This CDR3 has 15 residues. Trimming took 6 bases from V and 1 from J, leaving 15 bases between them. Germline lookup yields CDR1 MNHEY and CDR2 SMNVEV (reference sequence). The CDR3 is CASSEYGQSQETQYF. The CDR3 nucleotides are TGTGCCAGCAGCGAGTATGGACAGAGCCAAGAGACCCAGTACTTC.

The chain joins TRBV7-9 to TRBJ2-5; 9 nucleotides match TRBD2. V was clipped by 4 bases and J by 5 bases; unmatched bases: 5. Per the germline V gene, CDR1 is SEHNR and CDR2 is FQNEAQ (reference sequence). This CDR3 is 14 amino acids long. The CDR3 sequence is CASSWIAGVETQYF. In DNA, the CDR3 is TGTGCCAGCAGCTGGATAGCGGGGGTGGAGACCCAGTACTTC.

This sequence joins TRBV7-6 and TRBJ2-7; D possibly corresponds to TRBD1 (5 bases). The CDR3 totals 16 residues. Germline CDR1 and CDR2: SGHVS and FNYEAQ. The V end lost 1 base, the J end lost 1 base, and 14 bases lay between the germline ends. CDR3 bases: TGTGCCAGCAGCTTAGTTCAAGGACAAGAGTCCTACGAGCAGTACTTC. It codes for CASSLVQGQESYEQYF. Full variable domain (remainder filled in from reference TRBV7-6 and TRBJ2-7): GAGVSQSPRYKVTKRGQDVALRCDPISGHVSLYWYRQALGQGPEFLTYFNYEAQQDKSGLPNDRFSAERPEGSISTLTIQRTEQRDSAMYRCASSLVQGQESYEQYFGPGTRLTVT.

This clone was seen a single time. This chain uses TRBV29-1 with TRBJ2-7, with a weak D call TRBD1 (6 bases). Germline V CDR1 and CDR2: SQVTM, ANQGSEA. This CDR3 contains 15 residues. Trimming took off 2 bases at V and 1 base at J, with 15 bases between the two ends. The CDR3 region is CSVETPGTPSYEQYF. CDR3 sequence (DNA): TGCAGCGTTGAAACGCCCGGGACACCATCCTACGAGCAGTACTTC.

The rearrangement links TRBV11-1 to TRBJ2-2, with D perhaps matching TRBD1 or TRBD2 (5 bases each). This CDR3 is built from 16 residues. The germline CDR1 and CDR2 sequences are SGHAT and FQDESV (reference sequence). With 3 bases removed from V and 2 bases from J, the gap between germline ends came to 13 bases. This chain's CDR3 is CASSFGGPFNTGELFF. The CDR3 DNA follows: TGTGCCAGCAGCTTTGGGGGACCTTTTAACACCGGGGAGCTGTTTTTT.

The rearrangement uses TRBV7-6 and TRBJ2-7; D is possibly TRBD2 (5 bases). CDR1 and CDR2 from the germline V gene are SGHVS and FNYEAQ. Trimming removed 1 base from V and 0 bases from J, with 10 bases in between. This CDR3 comprises 15 residues. The CDR3 nucleotides are TGTGCCAGCAGCTTAGGCTCGGGAATCTCCTACGAGCAGTACTTC. It yields the protein CASSLGSGISYEQYF.